The 25 T cell receptor beta chains reported below all come from one sample, sequenced in a study of spatial heterogeneity in lung cancer. TCRdb fed the 5' RACE reads into MiXCR, producing one record per CDR3 protein. The table records tens of thousands of distinct CDR3 sequences, roughly 8% of them present only once. Specified time point: sample taken at primary tumor resection. Unsorted tumor, nontumor lung tissue or cryopreserved PBMC supplied the whole RNA. Sequenced material: PBMCs, taken at surgery. The receptors come from a male donor with early-stage non-small cell lung cancer.

This clonotype was counted at least ten times. CDR3 sequence (DNA): TGCAGTGCTAGGCAGCGAAGCTCCTACGAGCAGTACGTC. Its translation is CSARQRSSYEQYV. V and J are TRBV20-1 and TRBJ2-7; D remains ambiguous. Germline-derived CDR1 and CDR2 are DFQATT and SNEGSKA (reference sequence). V gave up 3 bases and J gave up 0 bases, with 9 bases separating them. This CDR3 region has 13 residues.

This clonotype was detected a few times. This sequence joins TRBV7-3 and TRBJ2-1; TRBD2 aligns across 12 bases. V shed 3 bases and J 1 base; nucleotides not matched to a gene: 1. CDR3 length equals 16 residues. From germline, CDR1 is SGHTA and CDR2 FQGTGA. The CDR3 DNA is TGTGCCAGCAGCTTTGGACTAGCGGGATCCTACAATGAGCAGTTCTTC. Protein sequence: CASSFGLAGSYNEQFF.

This clonotype appeared many times. The V and J genes are TRBV7-6 and TRBJ2-3, with D unresolved. The V and J ends lost 1 base and 2 bases respectively, with 7 bases between them. This CDR3 has 14 amino acids. Germline V CDR1 and CDR2: SGHVS, FNYEAQ. CDR3 bases: TGTGCCAGCAGCTTAGAGGTGACCACAGATACGCAGTATTTT. The encoded protein is CASSLEVTTDTQYF. Filled out from reference TRBV7-6 and TRBJ2-3, the complete variable domain reads GAGVSQSPRYKVTKRGQDVALRCDPISGHVSLYWYRQALGQGPEFLTYFNYEAQQDKSGLPNDRFSAERPEGSISTLTIQRTEQRDSAMYRCASSLEVTTDTQYFGPGTRLTVL.

This clonotype appeared many times. V and J are TRBV12-3 or TRBV12-4 and TRBJ2-7, with 9 bases identical to TRBD1. This CDR3 comprises 16 residues. Trimming took 1 base from V and 5 from J; bases not matched to a gene: 9. The CDR3 nucleotides read TGTGCCAGCAGTTTAGGCGGGACAGGGTCTATACACGAGCAGTACTTC. Translating gives CASSLGGTGSIHEQYF.

This clonotype was detected many times. The DNA of the CDR3 is TGTGCCACCAAGGTCGGACAGCTCGCTAACTATGGCTACACCTTC. Its translation is CATKVGQLANYGYTF. The V call is TRBV19, the J call TRBJ1-2, with D perhaps matching TRBD1 (6 bases). Between the trimmed V and J ends, which lost 10 bases and 0 bases, there was a span of 18 bases. Germline V CDR1 and CDR2: LNHDA, SQIVND (reference sequence). The CDR3 is made up of 15 amino acids.

This clonotype was found a few times. The rearrangement uses TRBV7-9 and TRBJ2-7, with TRBD2 as a possible D gene (7 bases). Germline values: CDR1 SEHNR, CDR2 FQNEAQ (reference sequence). CDR3 size: 15 residues. V lost 4 bases and J lost 6, with 19 bases in between. The DNA of the CDR3 is TGTGCCAGCAGCTCAAGCGGGACGGGGGCGTTCGAGCAGTACGTC. Residues: CASSSSGTGAFEQYV.

This clonotype was recorded at least ten times. The chain joins TRBV7-2 to TRBJ2-1, with 13 bases aligning to TRBD2. The CDR3 is made up of 16 amino acids. V gave up 4 bases and J gave up 7 bases; unmatched junction bases: 7. CDR1 is SGHTA and CDR2 is FQGNSA in the germline V gene. Written as DNA, the CDR3 is TGTGCCAGCAGCTCCTCGACTAGCGGGGGGCAAAATGAGCAGTTCTTC. The encoded protein is CASSSSTSGGQNEQFF.

There are many counts of this clonotype. This chain connects TRBV18 to TRBJ2-3, with 8 bases that match TRBD1. Trimming cost V 2 bases and J 1 base; bases outside gene matches: 2. Per the germline V gene, CDR1 is KGHSH and CDR2 is LQKENI. This CDR3 comprises 15 residues. The CDR3 protein is CASSPMGQGTDTQYF. Here the CDR3 DNA reads TGTGCCAGCTCACCAATGGGACAGGGCACAGATACGCAGTATTTT.

The sample holds many counts of this clonotype. The chain joins TRBV20-1 to TRBJ2-7; perhaps D is TRBD1 or TRBD2 (5 bases each). Germline V gene data show CDR1 as DFQATT and CDR2 as SNEGSKA (reference sequence). V lost 7 bases and J lost 5, with 12 bases in between. This CDR3 is built from 11 residues. The CDR3 protein is CSVRGRDEQYV. The DNA of the CDR3 is TGCAGTGTGAGGGGCCGGGACGAGCAGTACGTC.

There are many counts of this clonotype. The CDR3 reads CASTKWGNTEAFF. The CDR3 DNA sequence: TGTGCCAGCACCAAATGGGGGAACACTGAAGCTTTCTTT. The chain combines TRBV7-3 with TRBJ1-1; D is ambiguous. Per germline, CDR1 SGHTA and CDR2 FQGTGA. The CDR3 runs 13 residues. Trimming stripped 7 bases from V and 1 base from J, with 10 bases between.

The chain links TRBV4-1 to TRBJ2-7, with a weak D call TRBD2 (5 bases). The CDR3 loop spans 13 amino acids. Germline V gives CDR1 MGHRA, CDR2 YSYEKL. V dropped 1 base and J dropped 4 bases, with 8 bases sitting between them. Here the CDR3 DNA reads TGCGCCAGCAGCCAAGGTGGGAGATACGAGCAGTACTTC. Translated, it gives CASSQGGRYEQYF.

This clonotype was picked up many times. The J gene is TRBJ2-7, the V gene TRBV2; 7 bases are a match to TRBD1. Trimming took 1 base from V and 6 from J; bases not matched to a gene: 6. The CDR3 runs 14 residues. The V gene's germline CDR1 is SNHLY and CDR2 FYNNEI. The CDR3 region is CASSEEGAYSEQYF. Written as DNA, the CDR3 is TGTGCCAGCAGTGAAGAGGGGGCGTACTCCGAGCAGTACTTC.

This chain links TRBV12-3 or TRBV12-4 with TRBJ2-5; 8 bases map to TRBD1. This CDR3 comprises 16 residues. Losses at the gene ends were 4 bases for V and 2 bases for J; bases not matched to a gene: 9. For the CDR3, the DNA is TGTGCCAGCAGTTCGCCGGGACAGGTCATTCAAGAGACCCAGTACTTC. Its translation is CASSSPGQVIQETQYF.

In this sample, this clonotype turned up many times. V is TRBV6-2 or TRBV6-3 and J is TRBJ1-2; D might be TRBD1 (5 bases). The CDR3 loop spans 12 amino acids. Trimming left V 1 base short and J 9 bases short, with 9 bases between. Germline V lookup: CDR1 MNHEY, CDR2 SVGEGT. The CDR3 region has the DNA TGTGCCAGCAGTTACTACCAGGGACGCTACACCTTC. Protein product: CASSYYQGRYTF.

The rearrangement links TRBV21-1 to TRBJ2-3; TRBD2 was called by the table and not checked on the DNA. TRBV21-1 is recorded as a pseudogene. The CDR3 runs to 15 residues. The CDR3 spells CASSVYGRATDTQYF. As DNA, the CDR3 is TGTGCCAGCAGCGTTTACGGGAGGGCAACAGATACGCAGTATTTT.

This clonotype was counted between two and nine times. This sequence joins TRBV27 and TRBJ2-6; D is ambiguous. The germline V gene has CDR1 MNHEY and CDR2 SMNVEV (reference sequence). The CDR3 extends over 14 amino acids. Trimming pared 3 bases from V and 0 bases from J, leaving 3 bases between. CDR3 in DNA: TGTGCCAGCAGTTTCCCCTCTGGGGCCAACGTCCTGACTTTC. Translating it yields CASSFPSGANVLTF. Supplemented by reference TRBV27 and TRBJ2-6, the full variable domain reads EAQVTQNPRYLITVTGKKLTVTCSQNMNHEYMSWYRQDPGLGLRQIYYSMNVEVTDKGDVPEGYKVSRKEKRNFPLILESPSPNQTSLYFCASSFPSGANVLTFGAGSRLTVL.

The table lists this clonotype with many counts. The V and J genes are TRBV7-9 and TRBJ2-5; D unresolved. Germline CDR1 SEHNR, CDR2 FQNEAQ (reference sequence). V lost 0 bases and J 10 bases, leaving 6 bases between the germline ends. This CDR3 is built from 11 residues. The CDR3 DNA sequence: TGTGCCAGCAGCTTAGCTAGCCACCAGTACTTC. Its protein is CASSLASHQYF.

Only a few counts were recorded for this clonotype. The V gene is TRBV29-1, the J gene TRBJ2-7; TRBD1 aligns across 7 bases. Germline loops: CDR1 SQVTM, CDR2 ANQGSEA. The CDR3 runs 12 residues. V lost 2 bases, J lost 6 bases, and 4 bases stayed unmatched. The CDR3 sequence is CSVELYRGEQYF. CDR3 DNA: TGCAGCGTTGAACTTTACAGGGGCGAGCAGTACTTC.

This clonotype was counted ten times or more. The rearrangement uses TRBV6-6 and TRBJ2-1, with D possibly TRBD1 on 6 matching bases. This CDR3 is 16 amino acids long. With 1 base removed from V and 8 bases from J, the gap between germline ends came to 18 bases. In germline, CDR1 is MNHNY, CDR2 SVGAGI (reference sequence). CDR3 loop: CASSYLPQGLGYEQFF. The CDR3 bases are TGTGCCAGCAGTTACTTGCCCCAGGGGCTAGGATATGAGCAGTTCTTC.

V gene TRBV18 combines with J gene TRBJ2-5, with a tentative D call TRBD1 (5 bases). The germline V gene encodes CDR1 KGHSH and CDR2 LQKENI. Trimming shortened V by 6 bases and J by 4 bases, and 18 bases separated the two germline ends. The CDR3 has 15 amino acids. The CDR3 region has the DNA TGTGCCAGCTCCCCTACAGGATTTTTACTAGAGACCCAGTACTTC. It codes for CASSPTGFLLETQYF. The full variable domain, in which reference TRBV18 and TRBJ2-5 provide the parts outside the CDR3, is NAGVMQNPRHLVRRRGQEARLRCSPMKGHSHVYWYRQLPEEGLKFMVYLQKENIIDESGMPKERFSAEFPKEGPSILRIQQVVRGDSAAYFCASSPTGFLLETQYFGPGTRLLVL.

This clonotype appeared a few times. The chain links TRBV20-1 to TRBJ2-3; D may be TRBD2 (6 bases). The CDR3 spans 16 residues. The V gene lost 0 bases and the J gene lost 0 bases, with 13 bases spanning the gap. Per germline, CDR1 DFQATT and CDR2 SNEGSKA (reference sequence). The DNA of the CDR3 is TGCAGTGCTAGAGATCTTGGCGGGATCAGCACAGATACGCAGTATTTT. It codes for CSARDLGGISTDTQYF.

The sample holds many counts of this clonotype. The chain joins TRBV11-2 to TRBJ2-3, with D maybe TRBD2 (5 bases). Per the germline V gene, CDR1 is SGHAT and CDR2 is FQNNGV. V was trimmed by 3 bases and J by 0 bases, leaving 13 bases between them. There are 16 residues in the CDR3. The DNA for the CDR3 is TGTGCCAGCAGCTTGGCCGGGGTCGGAAGCACAGATACGCAGTATTTT. Protein: CASSLAGVGSTDTQYF.

This clonotype was found a few times. The rearrangement uses TRBV20-1 and TRBJ1-1; D is ambiguous. The V gene's germline CDR1 is DFQATT and CDR2 SNEGSKA (reference sequence). V lost 3 bases to trimming and J lost 3 bases, with 11 bases between them. The CDR3 extends over 13 amino acids. The CDR3 loop reads CSASAYGDTEAFF. CDR3 DNA: TGCAGTGCTAGTGCCTACGGAGACACTGAAGCTTTCTTT.

V gene TRBV20-1 combines with J gene TRBJ2-1; 12 nucleotides align to TRBD2. Germline-derived CDR1 and CDR2 are DFQATT and SNEGSKA (reference sequence). J was trimmed by 4 bases and V by 6 bases; bases with no gene match: 7. The CDR3 contains 15 residues. CDR3 protein: CSAPSGTSGYNEQFF. The CDR3 nucleotides read TGCAGTGCGCCTTCCGGGACTAGCGGGTACAATGAGCAGTTCTTC.

At least ten counts were recorded for this clonotype. The V gene is TRBV4-1, the J gene TRBJ1-5, with TRBD1 identical over 7 bases. This CDR3 contains 16 residues. Germline trimming cut 0 bases from V and 9 bases from J; bases unmatched to any gene: 11. The germline CDR1 and CDR2 sequences are MGHRA and YSYEKL. The CDR3 DNA is TGCGCCAGCAGCCAAGATGCCGGGACAGCCATTCGGCCCCAGCATTTT. Amino acids: CASSQDAGTAIRPQHF.